The next 25 T cell receptor beta chains were all read from a single sample in a study of blood T cell repertoires in COVID-19. Only in-frame clones appear in the TCRdb table, and some are missing; sequencing was by immunoSEQ multiplex PCR. Here the sample spans tens of thousands of clones, approximately 80% being singletons. Sequencing was done on a sample of peripheral blood. The origin of the receptors is a man in his thirties or forties with COVID-19, enrolled during active disease.

The genes are TRBV30 and TRBJ1-1, with TRBD1 matching 9 bases. V shed 1 base, J shed 5 bases, and the junction held 8 bases outside the gene matches. This CDR3 contains 15 residues. Germline-derived CDR1 and CDR2 are GTSNPN and SVGIG (reference sequence). CDR3 nucleotides: TGTGCCTGGAGTGGCAATGACAGGGGGGGTACTGAAGCTTTCTTT. Translated: CAWSGNDRGGTEAFF. The complete variable domain, with remaining parts taken from reference TRBV30 and TRBJ1-1, reads SQTIHQWPATLVQPVGSPLSLECTVEGTSNPNLYWYRQAAGRGLQLLFYSVGIGQISSEVPQNLSASRPQDRQFILSSKKLLLSDSGFYLCAWSGNDRGGTEAFFGQGTRLTVV.

The chain links TRBV4-1 to TRBJ2-4; the D gene is possibly TRBD1 (5 bases). This CDR3 has 17 amino acids. The germline V gene encodes CDR1 MGHRA and CDR2 YSYEKL. Trimming shortened V by 1 base and J by 0 bases, and 13 bases separated the two germline ends. This CDR3 is CASSQGTGQLAKNIQYF. CDR3 DNA: TGCGCCAGCAGCCAAGGGACCGGACAACTAGCCAAAAACATTCAGTACTTC.

The V and J genes are TRBV30 and TRBJ1-2, with 9 bases identical to TRBD1. V trimming: 3 bases; J trimming: 6 bases; junction bases outside the gene matches: 8. The CDR3 length is 14 residues. The germline V gene encodes CDR1 GTSNPN and CDR2 SVGIG (reference sequence). CDR3 protein: CAWSQQGALNGYTF. For the CDR3, the DNA is TGTGCCTGGAGCCAACAGGGGGCGCTGAATGGCTACACCTTC. The full variable domain, completed using reference TRBV30 and TRBJ1-2, is SQTIHQWPATLVQPVGSPLSLECTVEGTSNPNLYWYRQAAGRGLQLLFYSVGIGQISSEVPQNLSASRPQDRQFILSSKKLLLSDSGFYLCAWSQQGALNGYTFGSGTRLTVV.

This clone has a handful of counts. The rearrangement links TRBV4-2 to TRBJ1-5, with TRBD1 matching over 9 bases. Germline V CDR1 and CDR2: LGHNA, YNFKEQ. Unmatched junction bases numbered 5, after V lost 4 bases and J lost 1 base. The CDR3 runs to 16 residues. CDR3 DNA: TGTGCCAGCAGCCTCAGACAGGGGGGAAGCAATCAGCCCCAGCATTTT. Translated, it gives CASSLRQGGSNQPQHF.

This chain uses TRBV7-2 with TRBJ2-5; perhaps TRBD1 as D (6 bases). There are 13 residues in the CDR3. The germline gives CDR1 SGHTA, CDR2 FQGNSA. Trimming left V 6 bases short and J 3 bases short, with 11 bases between. CDR3 protein: CASRGAGEETQYF. As DNA, the CDR3 is TGTGCCAGCAGGGGGGCTGGGGAAGAGACCCAGTACTTC.

The chain carries TRBV29-1 and TRBJ2-7, with 8 bases matching TRBD1. The V gene's germline CDR1 is SQVTM and CDR2 ANQGSEA. J was trimmed by 3 bases and V by 6 bases; bases with no gene match: 4. The CDR3 totals 12 residues. The CDR3 reads CSVRTGIYEQYF. The CDR3, as DNA: TGCAGCGTCCGGACAGGGATCTACGAGCAGTACTTC.

The chain has TRBV20-1 and TRBJ1-2; maybe TRBD1 (5 bases). The CDR3 loop spans 11 amino acids. V dropped 6 bases and J dropped 8 bases, with 13 bases sitting between them. Per the germline V gene, CDR1 is DFQATT and CDR2 is SNEGSKA (reference sequence). CDR3 sequence (DNA): TGCAGTGCCGGGGGGGGAGCAGGCTACACCTTC. Residues: CSAGGGAGYTF.

The chain joins TRBV19 to TRBJ1-1, with TRBD1 as a possible D gene (6 bases). V gave up 3 bases and J gave up 4 bases, with 12 bases separating them. The CDR3 is 14 amino acids. From germline, CDR1 is LNHDA and CDR2 SQIVND (reference sequence). The CDR3 sequence is CASSMFEGVTEAFF. The CDR3 DNA reads TGTGCCAGTAGTATGTTTGAGGGGGTCACTGAAGCTTTCTTT.

Here the CDR3 DNA reads TGTGCCAGCTCTCCAAGCGGAACAACCTACAATGAGCAGTTCTTC. Protein: CASSPSGTTYNEQFF. The J gene is TRBJ2-1, the V gene TRBV18; D is perhaps TRBD2 (5 bases). This CDR3 has 15 residues. Looked up from germline, CDR1 is KGHSH and CDR2 is LQKENI. The V end lost 6 bases, the J end lost 2 bases, and 14 bases lay between the germline ends.

The J gene is TRBJ1-1, the V gene TRBV6-6; TRBD1 is a possible D gene (6 bases). Germline-derived CDR1 and CDR2 are MNHNY and SVGAGI (reference sequence). Trimming removed 0 bases from V and 1 base from J, with 9 bases in between. This CDR3 has 15 amino acids. The CDR3 nucleotides read TGTGCCAGCAGTTACTCGGGACATCCGAACACTGAAGCTTTCTTT. The encoded protein is CASSYSGHPNTEAFF.

CDR3 protein: CSVEIGRGLGGYTF. CDR3 bases: TGCAGCGTTGAAATCGGCAGGGGGCTTGGTGGCTACACCTTC. The chain uses TRBV29-1 and TRBJ1-2; 8 bases agree with TRBD1. The V gene end was trimmed by 2 bases and the J gene end by 7 bases; junction bases not matched to a gene: 9. CDR1 SQVTM and CDR2 ANQGSEA come from the germline V gene. This CDR3 comprises 14 residues.

The chain is built from TRBV10-3 and TRBJ1-3; TRBD1 matches at 8 bases. J was trimmed by 7 bases and V by 6 bases; bases with no gene match: 8. Germline CDR1 and CDR2: ENHRY and SYGVKD. This CDR3 is built from 14 residues. The CDR3 loop reads CAISGQGGGNTIYF. DNA of the CDR3: TGTGCCATCAGCGGACAGGGAGGTGGGAACACCATATATTTT.

The chain joins TRBV9 to TRBJ2-2; the match to TRBD2 covers 8 bases. The CDR3 is made up of 16 amino acids. From germline, CDR1 is SGDLS and CDR2 YYNGEE. V was clipped by 4 bases and J by 6 bases; unmatched bases: 11. CDR3 sequence: CASSPRGGSEPGELFF. The CDR3 bases are TGTGCCAGCAGCCCCCGGGGGGGTAGTGAACCCGGGGAGCTGTTTTTT.

V is TRBV14 and J is TRBJ1-2; D remains unclear. The CDR3 is 12 residues long. V was clipped by 8 bases and J by 1 base, with 8 bases between them. Germline CDR1 and CDR2: SGHDN and FVKESK. The CDR3 sequence is CASGQVNYGYTF. The CDR3 nucleotides read TGTGCCAGCGGGCAGGTTAACTATGGCTACACCTTC. The full variable domain, completed using reference TRBV14 and TRBJ1-2, is EAGVTQFPSHSVIEKGQTVTLRCDPISGHDNLYWYRRVMGKEIKFLLHFVKESKQDESGMPNNRFLAERTGGTYSTLKVQPAELEDSGVYFCASGQVNYGYTFGSGTRLTVV.

This chain connects TRBV28 to TRBJ1-6; no firm D call. The germline CDR1 and CDR2 sequences are MDHEN and SYDVKM. Trimming pared 2 bases from V and 6 bases from J, leaving 8 bases between. This CDR3 has 14 amino acids. CDR3 coding DNA: TGTGCCAGCAGTTTACAACTGATTAATTCACCCCTCCACTTT. Residues: CASSLQLINSPLHF.

The V and J genes are TRBV7-8 and TRBJ2-5, with TRBD2 identical over 11 bases. Germline trimming cut 4 bases from V and 5 bases from J; bases unmatched to any gene: 6. The CDR3 length is 15 residues. Germline CDR1 reads SGHVS; CDR2 reads FQNEAQ. CDR3 coding DNA: TGTGCCAGCAGCTCGACTAGCGGGATGCGGGAGACCCAGTACTTC. Translated, it gives CASSSTSGMRETQYF.

The J gene is TRBJ2-1, the V gene TRBV19, with TRBD1 matching 11 bases. CDR1 is LNHDA, CDR2 SQIVND, per germline (reference sequence). CDR3 length equals 15 residues. With V trimmed by 5 bases and J by 7 bases, 7 bases remained unmatched. CDR3 region: CASSLYGQGANEQFF. For the CDR3, the DNA is TGTGCCAGTAGTCTCTACGGACAGGGGGCGAATGAGCAGTTCTTC.

This clone was observed a handful of times. The chain uses TRBV28 and TRBJ1-5; weak D call: TRBD1 (6 bases). CDR1 and CDR2 from the germline V gene are MDHEN and SYDVKM. The CDR3 length is 16 residues. V was trimmed by 8 bases and J by 3 bases, leaving 20 bases between them. CDR3 residues: CASGGRGRGFNQPQHF. In DNA, the CDR3 is TGTGCCAGCGGAGGAAGGGGGAGGGGCTTCAATCAGCCCCAGCATTTT.

CDR3 sequence: CASSERAGSNQPQHF. The CDR3 bases are TGTGCCAGCAGTGAAAGAGCAGGGAGCAATCAGCCCCAGCATTTT. This rearrangement joins TRBV2 to TRBJ1-5; D possibly corresponds to TRBD1 (5 bases). The CDR3 extends over 15 amino acids. CDR1 and CDR2 from the germline V gene are SNHLY and FYNNEI. Trimming pared 2 bases from V and 1 base from J, leaving 9 bases between.

This clone was counted only a few times. The chain couples TRBV21-1 to TRBJ2-4; TRBD1 is the table's D call and was not checked against the DNA. TRBV21-1 has pseudogene status. The CDR3 length is 17 residues. The CDR3 DNA reads TGTGCCAGCAGCAAACCCCTCAGGGGGAGGACCAAAAACATTCAGTACTTC. As protein: CASSKPLRGRTKNIQYF.

J is TRBJ2-7 and V is TRBV30; 11 nucleotides agree with TRBD1. Germline loops: CDR1 GTSNPN, CDR2 SVGIG (reference sequence). Trimming at V came to 7 bases and at J to 5 bases, leaving 7 bases not matched to a gene. This CDR3 comprises 13 residues. CDR3 protein: CALGDRGSHEQYF. The CDR3 region has the DNA TGTGCCTTGGGGGACAGGGGGTCCCACGAGCAGTACTTC.

The chain employs TRBV6-5 and TRBJ2-1, with 9 bases fitting TRBD2. CDR3 length: 16 amino acids. CDR1 is MNHEY and CDR2 is SVGAGI in the germline V gene. V shed 1 base and J 4 bases; nucleotides not matched to a gene: 5. CDR3 protein: CASSYWSSGTYNEQFF. Here the CDR3 DNA reads TGTGCCAGCAGTTACTGGTCTAGCGGGACTTACAATGAGCAGTTCTTC.

This rearrangement joins TRBV7-8 to TRBJ2-1; TRBD2 is a possible D gene (5 bases). The CDR3 has 17 amino acids. Germline V gene sequence: CDR1 SGHVS, CDR2 FQNEAQ. V lost 2 bases and J lost 0, with 14 bases in between. CDR3 amino acids: CASSLFQTRSSYNEQFF. The DNA for the CDR3 is TGTGCCAGCAGCTTATTCCAAACTAGAAGCTCCTACAATGAGCAGTTCTTC.

The chain has TRBV30 and TRBJ1-2; TRBD1 aligns across 10 bases. This CDR3 spans 11 amino acids. The V and J ends lost 5 bases and 7 bases, in that order; junction bases with no gene match: 1. Looked up from germline, CDR1 is GTSNPN and CDR2 is SVGIG (reference sequence). For the CDR3, the DNA is TGTGCCTGGGGACAGGGGGGTGGCTACACCTTC. It yields the protein CAWGQGGGYTF.

V usage is TRBV3-1 (or the pseudogene TRBV3-2) and J usage is TRBJ2-5; 12 nucleotides agree with TRBD2. In germline, CDR1 is LGHDT, CDR2 YNNKEL (reference sequence). This CDR3 contains 13 residues. V gave up 1 base and J gave up 14 bases; unmatched junction bases: 5. CDR3 DNA sequence: TGTGCCAGCAGCCAAGCGATGGGACTAGCGGGTTACTTC. Encoded protein: CASSQAMGLAGYF.